This T cell receptor beta chain is from a study of blood T cell repertoires in COVID-19. The Seattle site enrolled patients during active infection and followed them longitudinally. The CDR3 runs 15 residues. V lost 2 bases and J lost 6; bases outside the gene matches: 3. In germline, CDR1 is KGHSH, CDR2 LQKENI. Sequenced by immunoSEQ multiplex PCR; TCRdb stores in-frame clones only, minus some. The sample has 55,000 to 65,000 clones, roughly nine tenths seen once. This chain connects TRBV18 to TRBJ2-7; 14 bases line up with TRBD2. Source material: peripheral blood. This receptor was obtained from a woman aged 55 to 70 with COVID-19, enrolled during active disease. DNA of the CDR3: TGTGCCAGCTCACCATCGGGACTAGCGGGAGTCGAGCAGTACTTC. As protein: CASSPSGLAGVEQYF.